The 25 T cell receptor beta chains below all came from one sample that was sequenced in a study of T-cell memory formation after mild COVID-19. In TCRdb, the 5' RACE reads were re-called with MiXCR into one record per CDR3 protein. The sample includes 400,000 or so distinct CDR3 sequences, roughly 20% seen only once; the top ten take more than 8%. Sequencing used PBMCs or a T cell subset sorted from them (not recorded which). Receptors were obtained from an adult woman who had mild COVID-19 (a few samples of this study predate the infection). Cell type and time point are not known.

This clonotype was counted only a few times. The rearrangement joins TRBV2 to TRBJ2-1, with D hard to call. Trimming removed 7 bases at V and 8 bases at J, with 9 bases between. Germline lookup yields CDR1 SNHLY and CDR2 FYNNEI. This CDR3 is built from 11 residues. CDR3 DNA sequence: TGTGCCAGCACCCCGGTGGATGAGCAGTTCTTC. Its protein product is CASTPVDEQFF.

CDR3 protein: CASTDPWPDEQFF. In nucleotides, the CDR3 is TGTGCCAGCACGGACCCTTGGCCAGATGAGCAGTTCTTC. This chain uses TRBV6-2 or TRBV6-3 with TRBJ2-1; D uncertain. CDR3 length equals 13 residues. Germline CDR1 is MNHEY and CDR2 is SVGEGT. Trimming took off 7 bases at V and 8 bases at J, with 15 bases between the two ends.

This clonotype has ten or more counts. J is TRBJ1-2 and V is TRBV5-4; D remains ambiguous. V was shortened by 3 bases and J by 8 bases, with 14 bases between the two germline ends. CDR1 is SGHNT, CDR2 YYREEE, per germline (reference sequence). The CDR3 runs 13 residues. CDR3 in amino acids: CASSSANSAGYTF. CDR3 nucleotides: TGTGCCAGCAGCTCAGCCAACTCAGCCGGCTACACCTTC.

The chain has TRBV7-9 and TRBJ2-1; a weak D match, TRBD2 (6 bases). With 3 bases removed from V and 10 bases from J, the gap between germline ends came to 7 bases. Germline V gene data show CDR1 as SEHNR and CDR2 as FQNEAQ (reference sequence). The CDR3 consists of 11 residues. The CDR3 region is CASSFTSEQFF. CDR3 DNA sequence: TGTGCCAGCAGCTTCACTAGCGAGCAGTTCTTC. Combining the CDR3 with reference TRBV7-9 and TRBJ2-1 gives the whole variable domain DTGVSQNPRHKITKRGQNVTFRCDPISEHNRLYWYRQTLGQGPEFLTYFQNEAQLEKSRLLSDRFSAERPKGSFSTLEIQRTEQGDSAMYLCASSFTSEQFFGPGTRLTVL.

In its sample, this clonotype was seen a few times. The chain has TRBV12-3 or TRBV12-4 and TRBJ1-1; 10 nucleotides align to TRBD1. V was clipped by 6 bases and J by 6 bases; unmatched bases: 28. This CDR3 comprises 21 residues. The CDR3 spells CASSLDRGRSESRFLGPEAFF. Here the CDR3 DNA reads TGTGCCAGCAGCCTAGACAGGGGGCGTTCGGAATCCCGTTTTTTAGGCCCTGAAGCTTTCTTT.

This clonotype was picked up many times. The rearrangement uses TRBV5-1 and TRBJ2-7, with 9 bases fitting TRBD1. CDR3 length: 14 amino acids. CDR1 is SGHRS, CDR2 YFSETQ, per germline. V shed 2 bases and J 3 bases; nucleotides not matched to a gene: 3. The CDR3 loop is CASSLKGQGYEQYF. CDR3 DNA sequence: TGCGCCAGCAGCTTAAAGGGACAGGGCTACGAGCAGTACTTC.

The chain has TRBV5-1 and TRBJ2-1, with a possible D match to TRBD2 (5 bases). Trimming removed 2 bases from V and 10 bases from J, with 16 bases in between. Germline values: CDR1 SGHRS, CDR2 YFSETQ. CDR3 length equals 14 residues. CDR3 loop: CASSFGPPASEQFF. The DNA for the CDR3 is TGCGCCAGCAGCTTCGGTCCGCCGGCTAGCGAGCAGTTCTTC.

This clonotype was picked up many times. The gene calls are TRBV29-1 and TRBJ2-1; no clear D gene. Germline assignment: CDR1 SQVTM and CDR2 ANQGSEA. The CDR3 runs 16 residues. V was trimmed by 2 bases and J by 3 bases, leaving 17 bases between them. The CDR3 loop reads CSVEPPGSRLYNEQFF. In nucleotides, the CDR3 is TGCAGCGTTGAACCCCCTGGTAGCAGGCTCTACAATGAGCAGTTCTTC.

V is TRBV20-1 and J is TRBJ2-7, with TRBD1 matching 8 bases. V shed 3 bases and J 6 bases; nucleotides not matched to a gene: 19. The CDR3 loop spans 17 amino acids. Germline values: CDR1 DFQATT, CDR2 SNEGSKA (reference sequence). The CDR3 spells CSASGQRQGPRGVEQYF. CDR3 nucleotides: TGCAGTGCTAGTGGTCAGAGACAGGGGCCCCGTGGGGTCGAGCAGTACTTC.

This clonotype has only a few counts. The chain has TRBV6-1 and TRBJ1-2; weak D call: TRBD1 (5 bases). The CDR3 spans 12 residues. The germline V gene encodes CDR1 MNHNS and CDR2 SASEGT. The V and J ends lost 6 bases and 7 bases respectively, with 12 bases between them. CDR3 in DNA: TGTGCCAGCAGCAGACAGAGCCCTGGCTACACCTTC. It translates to CASSRQSPGYTF.

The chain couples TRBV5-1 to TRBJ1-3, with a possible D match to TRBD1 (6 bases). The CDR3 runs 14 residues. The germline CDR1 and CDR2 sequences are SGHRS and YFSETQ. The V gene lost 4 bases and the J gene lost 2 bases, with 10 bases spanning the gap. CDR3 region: CASSPGQPGNTIYF. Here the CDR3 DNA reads TGCGCCAGCAGCCCCGGACAGCCTGGAAACACCATATATTTT.

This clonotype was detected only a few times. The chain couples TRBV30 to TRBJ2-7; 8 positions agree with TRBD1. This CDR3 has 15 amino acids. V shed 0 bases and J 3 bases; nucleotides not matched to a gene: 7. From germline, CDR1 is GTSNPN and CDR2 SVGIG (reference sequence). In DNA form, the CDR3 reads TGTGCCTGGAGTGTAGTGCAGGGGGCTATCTACGAGCAGTACTTC. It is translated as CAWSVVQGAIYEQYF.

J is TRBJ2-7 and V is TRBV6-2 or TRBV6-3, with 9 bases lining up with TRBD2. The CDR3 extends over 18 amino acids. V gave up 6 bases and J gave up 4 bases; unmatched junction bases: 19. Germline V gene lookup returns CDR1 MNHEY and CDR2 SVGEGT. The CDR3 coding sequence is TGTGCCAGCAGCCCATATACGGCGGGAGGGCCCGCCCTATACGAGCAGTACTTC. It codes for CASSPYTAGGPALYEQYF.

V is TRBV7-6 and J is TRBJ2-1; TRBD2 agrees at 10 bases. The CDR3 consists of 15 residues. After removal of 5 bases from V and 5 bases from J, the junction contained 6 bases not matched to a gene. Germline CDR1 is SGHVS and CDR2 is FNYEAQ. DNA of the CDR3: TGTGCCAGCAGCGTCCTAGCGGGGGTTAACAATGAGCAGTTCTTC. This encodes CASSVLAGVNNEQFF.

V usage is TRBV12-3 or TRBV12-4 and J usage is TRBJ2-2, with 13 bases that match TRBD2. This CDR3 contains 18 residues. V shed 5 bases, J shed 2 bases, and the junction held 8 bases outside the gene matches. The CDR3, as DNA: TGTGCCAGCAGTCGCTGGACTAGCGGGGGAATAAACACCGGGGAGCTGTTTTTT. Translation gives CASSRWTSGGINTGELFF.

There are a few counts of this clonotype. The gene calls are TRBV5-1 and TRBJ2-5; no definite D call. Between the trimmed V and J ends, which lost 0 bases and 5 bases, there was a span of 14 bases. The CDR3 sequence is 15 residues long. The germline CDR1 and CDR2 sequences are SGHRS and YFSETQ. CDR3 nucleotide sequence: TGCGCCAGCAGCTTGGACCCAAACTTGGCGGAGACCCAGTACTTC. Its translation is CASSLDPNLAETQYF.

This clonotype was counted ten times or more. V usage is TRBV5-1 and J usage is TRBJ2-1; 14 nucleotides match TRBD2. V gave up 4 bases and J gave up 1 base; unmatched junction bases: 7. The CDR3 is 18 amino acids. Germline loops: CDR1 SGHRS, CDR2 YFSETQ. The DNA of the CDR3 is TGCGCCAGCAGCCCCGGACTAGCGGGGGGTAGGTCCTACAATGAGCAGTTCTTC. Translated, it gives CASSPGLAGGRSYNEQFF.

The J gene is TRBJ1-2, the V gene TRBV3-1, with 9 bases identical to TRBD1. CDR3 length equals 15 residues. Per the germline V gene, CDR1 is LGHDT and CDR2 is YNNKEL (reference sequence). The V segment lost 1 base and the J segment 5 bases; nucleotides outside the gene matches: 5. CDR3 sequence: CASSQVGTGNYGYTF. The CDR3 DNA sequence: TGTGCCAGCAGCCAAGTGGGGACAGGGAATTATGGCTACACCTTC.

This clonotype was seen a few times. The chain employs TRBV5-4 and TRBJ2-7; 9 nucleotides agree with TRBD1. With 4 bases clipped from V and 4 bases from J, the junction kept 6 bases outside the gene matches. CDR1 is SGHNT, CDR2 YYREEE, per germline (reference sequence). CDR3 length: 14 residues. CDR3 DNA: TGTGCCAGCAGCGGGGACAGGGAGGTTTACGAGCAGTACTTC. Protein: CASSGDREVYEQYF. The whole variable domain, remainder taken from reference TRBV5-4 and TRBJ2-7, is ETGVTQSPTHLIKTRGQQVTLRCSSQSGHNTVSWYQQALGQGPQFIFQYYREEENGRGNFPPRFSGLQFPNYSSELNVNALELDDSALYLCASSGDREVYEQYFGPGTRLTVT.

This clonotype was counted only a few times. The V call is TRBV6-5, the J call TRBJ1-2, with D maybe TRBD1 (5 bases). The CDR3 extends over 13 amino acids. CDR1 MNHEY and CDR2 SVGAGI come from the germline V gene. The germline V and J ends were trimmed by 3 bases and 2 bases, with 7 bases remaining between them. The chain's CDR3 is CASSYGGNYGYTF. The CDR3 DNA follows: TGTGCCAGCAGTTATGGGGGGAACTATGGCTACACCTTC.

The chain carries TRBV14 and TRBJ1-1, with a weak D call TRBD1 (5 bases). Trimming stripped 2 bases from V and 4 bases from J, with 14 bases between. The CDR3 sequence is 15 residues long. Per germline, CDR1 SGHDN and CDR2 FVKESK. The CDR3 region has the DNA TGTGCCAGCAGCCAATATGCAGGGTGGGTCACTGAAGCTTTCTTT. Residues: CASSQYAGWVTEAFF.

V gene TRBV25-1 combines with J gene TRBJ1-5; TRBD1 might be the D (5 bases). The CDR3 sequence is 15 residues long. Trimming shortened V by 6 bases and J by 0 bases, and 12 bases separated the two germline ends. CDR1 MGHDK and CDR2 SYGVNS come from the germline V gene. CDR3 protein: CASSEGTYSNQPQHF. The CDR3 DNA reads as TGTGCCAGCAGCGAAGGGACTTATAGCAATCAGCCCCAGCATTTT. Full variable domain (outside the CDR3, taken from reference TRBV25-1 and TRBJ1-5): EADIYQTPRYLVIGTGKKITLECSQTMGHDKMYWYQQDPGMELHLIHYSYGVNSTEKGDLSSESTVSRIRTEHFPLTLESARPSHTSQYLCASSEGTYSNQPQHFGDGTRLSIL.

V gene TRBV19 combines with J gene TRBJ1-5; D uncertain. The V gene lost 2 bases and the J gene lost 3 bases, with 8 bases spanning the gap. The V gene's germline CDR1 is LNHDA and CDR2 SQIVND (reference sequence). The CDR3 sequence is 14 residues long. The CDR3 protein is CASSIRSFNQPQHF. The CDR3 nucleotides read TGTGCCAGTAGTATACGCAGTTTCAATCAGCCCCAGCATTTT.

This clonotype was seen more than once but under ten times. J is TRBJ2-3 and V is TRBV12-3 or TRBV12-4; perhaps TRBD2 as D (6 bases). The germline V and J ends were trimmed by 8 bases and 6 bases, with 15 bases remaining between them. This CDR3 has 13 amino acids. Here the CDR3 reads CASLRGSSDTQYF. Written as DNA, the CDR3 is TGTGCCAGCCTTCGGGGGTCCTCCGATACGCAGTATTTT.

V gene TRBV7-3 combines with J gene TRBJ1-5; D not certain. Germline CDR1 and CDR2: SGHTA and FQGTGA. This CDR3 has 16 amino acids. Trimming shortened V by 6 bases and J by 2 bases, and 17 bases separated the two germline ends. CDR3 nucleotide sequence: TGTGCCAGCAGTAGCCGGGCCAGGAAGCGCAATCAGCCCCAGCATTTT. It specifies CASSSRARKRNQPQHF.